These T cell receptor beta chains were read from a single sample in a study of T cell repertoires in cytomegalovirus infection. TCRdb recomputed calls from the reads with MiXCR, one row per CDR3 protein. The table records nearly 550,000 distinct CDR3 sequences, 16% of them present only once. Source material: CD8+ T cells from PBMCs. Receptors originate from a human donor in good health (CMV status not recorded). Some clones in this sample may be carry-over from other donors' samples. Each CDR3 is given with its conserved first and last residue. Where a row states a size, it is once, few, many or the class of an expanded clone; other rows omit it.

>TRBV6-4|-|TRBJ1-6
CASRKQGVRRNSPLHF
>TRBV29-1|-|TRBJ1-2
CSVEDRWLDYGYTF
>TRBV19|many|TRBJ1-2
CASSIEPRDGYTF
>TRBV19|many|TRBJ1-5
CASMGQGGNQPQHF
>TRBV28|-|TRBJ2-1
CASSPSGGVYNEQLF
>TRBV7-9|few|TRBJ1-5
CASSPEAGDRQPQHF
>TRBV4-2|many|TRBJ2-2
CASSQGSTGELFF
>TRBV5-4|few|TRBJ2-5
CASSLWGGTGEETQYF
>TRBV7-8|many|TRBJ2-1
CASRTPGTEQFF
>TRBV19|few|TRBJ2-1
CASSIVPQSSYNEQFF
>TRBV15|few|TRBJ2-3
CATSRGQGRSTDTQYF
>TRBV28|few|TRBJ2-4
CASSLSSGSPKNIQYF
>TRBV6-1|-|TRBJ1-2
CASSLAGQVPLYTF
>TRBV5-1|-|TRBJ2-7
CASSESGPTYEQYF
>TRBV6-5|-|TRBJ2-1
CASSYDDRVHEQFF
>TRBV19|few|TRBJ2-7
CASSIAGGFYEQYF
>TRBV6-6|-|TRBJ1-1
CASRPPLQGQNTEAFF
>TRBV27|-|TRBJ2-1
CASSLAGVTYNEQFF
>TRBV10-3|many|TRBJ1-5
CAISEGEDIVNQPQHF
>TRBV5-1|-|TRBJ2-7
CASTSRVDSYEQYF
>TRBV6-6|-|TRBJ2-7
CASRQGAHEQYF
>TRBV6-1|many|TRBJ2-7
CASSEAAVSYEQYF
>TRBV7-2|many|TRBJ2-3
CASSLSEGWATDTQYF
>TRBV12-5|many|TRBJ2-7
CASGLSPDRIPYEQYF
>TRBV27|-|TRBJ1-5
CASSLSRTLLPQHF
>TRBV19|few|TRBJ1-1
CASSFTGTGAEAFF
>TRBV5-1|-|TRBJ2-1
CASSQAGSPNEQFF
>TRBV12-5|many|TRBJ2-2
CASARGQTSGHTGELFF
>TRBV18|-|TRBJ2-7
CASSPYSEGFSYEQYF
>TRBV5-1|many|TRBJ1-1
CASRVREGEAFF
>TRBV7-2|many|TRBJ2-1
CASSPIPGLAVNNEQFF
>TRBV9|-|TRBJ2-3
CASSLSGGVSDTQYF